This T cell receptor (beta chain) was sequenced during a study of T cells in Graves' hyperthyroidism and ophthalmopathy. Study results and limitations: Before onset, by a median of approximately 6.8 months, the model predicted ophthalmopathy.

RNA transcripts yielded amplified TCR beta CDR3 regions. Researchers ran a first-round RT-PCR on the TCR CDR3 using the HTBI primer set. TCRdb re-called the multiplex PCR reads with MiXCR, one entry per CDR3 protein. The sample records around 290,000 distinct CDR3 sequences, over 15% being singletons. This CDR3 is built from 14 residues. V was cut by 4 bases and J by 3 bases, with 10 bases left in between. Germline CDR1 is MNHNS and CDR2 is SASEGT. Enrolled ophthalmopathy patients presented with a Clinical Activity Score of at least 3, a NOSPECS grade of at least 4, and disease duration under 3 months. Those patients with uncontrolled infection, other autoimmune disease, pregnancy or lactation were excluded. A remark on this clonotype: What it recognizes is unknown.

The chain combines TRBV6-1 with TRBJ1-3; unclear D gene. Material: blood. This sequence was found in a woman aged 55-75 years with Graves' ophthalmopathy. DNA of the CDR3: TGTGCCAGCAGTGTGGACGGAAATGGAAACACCATATATTTT. It translates to CASSVDGNGNTIYF.